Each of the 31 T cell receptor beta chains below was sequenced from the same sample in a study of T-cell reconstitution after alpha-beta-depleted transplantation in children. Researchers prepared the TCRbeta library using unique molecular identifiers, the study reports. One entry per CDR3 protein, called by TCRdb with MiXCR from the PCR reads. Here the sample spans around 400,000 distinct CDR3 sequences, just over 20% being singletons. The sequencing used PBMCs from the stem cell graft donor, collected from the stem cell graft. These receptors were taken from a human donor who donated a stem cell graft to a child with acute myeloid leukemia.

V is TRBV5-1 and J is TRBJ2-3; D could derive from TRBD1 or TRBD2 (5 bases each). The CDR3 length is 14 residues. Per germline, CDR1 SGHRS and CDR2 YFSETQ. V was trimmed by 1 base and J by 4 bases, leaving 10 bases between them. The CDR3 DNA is TGCGCCAGCAGCTTGTGGGACGGTTCAGATACGCAGTATTTT. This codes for CASSLWDGSDTQYF. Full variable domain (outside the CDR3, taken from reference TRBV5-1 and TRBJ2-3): KAGVTQTPRYLIKTRGQQVTLSCSPISGHRSVSWYQQTPGQGLQFLFEYFSETQRNKGNFPGRFSGRQFSNSRSEMNVSTLELGDSALYLCASSLWDGSDTQYFGPGTRLTVL.

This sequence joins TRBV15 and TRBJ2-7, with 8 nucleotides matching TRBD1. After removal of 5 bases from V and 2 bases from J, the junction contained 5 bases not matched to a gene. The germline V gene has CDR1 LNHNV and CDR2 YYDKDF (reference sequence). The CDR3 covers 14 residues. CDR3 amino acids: CATSPWTGTYEQYF. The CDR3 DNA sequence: TGTGCCACCAGCCCGTGGACAGGGACCTACGAGCAGTACTTC.

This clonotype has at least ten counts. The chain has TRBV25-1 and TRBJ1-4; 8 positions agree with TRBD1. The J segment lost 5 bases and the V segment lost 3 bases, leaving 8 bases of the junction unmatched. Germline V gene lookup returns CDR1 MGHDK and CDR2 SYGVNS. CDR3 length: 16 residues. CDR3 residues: CASSDSSGQENEKLFF. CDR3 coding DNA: TGTGCCAGCAGTGATTCTTCGGGACAGGAGAATGAAAAACTGTTTTTT.

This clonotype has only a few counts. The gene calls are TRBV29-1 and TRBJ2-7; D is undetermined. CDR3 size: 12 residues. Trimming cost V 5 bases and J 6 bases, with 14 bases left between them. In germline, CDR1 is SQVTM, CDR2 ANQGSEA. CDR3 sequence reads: CSVHDNLSEQYF. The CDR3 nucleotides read TGCAGCGTTCATGATAACCTCTCCGAGCAGTACTTC.

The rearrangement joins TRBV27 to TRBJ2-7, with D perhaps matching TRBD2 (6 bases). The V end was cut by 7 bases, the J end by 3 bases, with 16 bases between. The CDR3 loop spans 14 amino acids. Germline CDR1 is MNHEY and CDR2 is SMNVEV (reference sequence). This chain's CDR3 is CASNSGRPFYEQYF. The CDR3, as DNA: TGTGCCAGCAATAGCGGAAGGCCCTTCTACGAGCAGTACTTC.

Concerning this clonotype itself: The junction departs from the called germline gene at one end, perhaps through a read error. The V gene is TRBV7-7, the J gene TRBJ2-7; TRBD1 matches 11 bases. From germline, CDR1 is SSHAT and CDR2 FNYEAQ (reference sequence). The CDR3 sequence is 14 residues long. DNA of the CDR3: TGTGCTAGCAGCCCCAGGACAGGGGGCTACGATCAGTACTTC. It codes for CASSPRTGGYDQYF. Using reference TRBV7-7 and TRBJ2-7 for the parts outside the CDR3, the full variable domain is GAGVSQSPRYKVTKRGQDVTLRCDPISSHATLYWYQQALGQGPEFLTYFNYEAQPDKSGLPSDRFSAERPEGSISTLTIQRTEQRDSAMYRCASSPRTGGYDQYFGPGTRLTVT.

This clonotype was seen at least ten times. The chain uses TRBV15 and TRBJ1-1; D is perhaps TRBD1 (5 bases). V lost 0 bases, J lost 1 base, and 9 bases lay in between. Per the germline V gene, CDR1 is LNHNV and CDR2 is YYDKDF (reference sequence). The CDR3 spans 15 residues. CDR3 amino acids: CATSRDWGSNTEAFF. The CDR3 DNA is TGTGCCACCAGCAGAGATTGGGGCTCGAACACTGAAGCTTTCTTT.

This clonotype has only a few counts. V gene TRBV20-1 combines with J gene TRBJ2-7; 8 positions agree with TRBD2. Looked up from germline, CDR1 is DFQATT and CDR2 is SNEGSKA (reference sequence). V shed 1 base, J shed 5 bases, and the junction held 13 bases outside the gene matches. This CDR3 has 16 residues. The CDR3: CSARVAPGLVTNEQYF. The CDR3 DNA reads TGCAGTGCTAGAGTGGCGCCGGGACTAGTTACGAACGAGCAGTACTTC.

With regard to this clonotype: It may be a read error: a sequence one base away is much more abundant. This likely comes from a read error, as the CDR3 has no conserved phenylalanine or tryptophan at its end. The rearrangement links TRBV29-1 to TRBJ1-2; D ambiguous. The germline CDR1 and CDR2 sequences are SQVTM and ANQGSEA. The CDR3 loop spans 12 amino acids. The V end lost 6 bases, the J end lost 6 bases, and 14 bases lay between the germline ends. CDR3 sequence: CSVPDGPHGYTY. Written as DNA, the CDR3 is TGCAGCGTCCCCGATGGTCCCCATGGCTACACCTAC.

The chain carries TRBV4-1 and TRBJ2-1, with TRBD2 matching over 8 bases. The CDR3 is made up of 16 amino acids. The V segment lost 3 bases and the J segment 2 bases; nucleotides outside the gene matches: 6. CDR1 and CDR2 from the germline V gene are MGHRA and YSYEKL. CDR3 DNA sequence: TGCGCCAGCAGCCATCTAACGGGAGGGGCCTACAATGAGCAGTTCTTC. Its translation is CASSHLTGGAYNEQFF.

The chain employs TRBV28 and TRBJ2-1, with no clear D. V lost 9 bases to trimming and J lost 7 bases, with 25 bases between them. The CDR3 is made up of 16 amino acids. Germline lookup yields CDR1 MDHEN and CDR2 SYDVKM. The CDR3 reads CASYSRAAPVRNEQFF. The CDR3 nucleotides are TGTGCCAGTTATTCCCGTGCAGCTCCCGTGAGGAATGAGCAGTTCTTC.

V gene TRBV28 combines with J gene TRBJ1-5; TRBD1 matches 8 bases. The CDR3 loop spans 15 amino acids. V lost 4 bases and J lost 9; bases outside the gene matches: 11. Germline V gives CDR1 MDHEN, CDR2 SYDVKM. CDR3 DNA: TGTGCCAGCAGTTCATATCGACAGGGGCCGAGGCCCCAGCATTTT. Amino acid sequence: CASSSYRQGPRPQHF.

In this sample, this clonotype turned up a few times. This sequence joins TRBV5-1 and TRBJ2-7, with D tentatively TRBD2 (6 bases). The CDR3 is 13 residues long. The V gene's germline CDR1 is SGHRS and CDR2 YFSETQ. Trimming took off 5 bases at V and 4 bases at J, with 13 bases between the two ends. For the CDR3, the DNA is TGCGCCAGCAGGTATAGCGGAGAGTACGAGCAGTACTTC. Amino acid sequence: CASRYSGEYEQYF.

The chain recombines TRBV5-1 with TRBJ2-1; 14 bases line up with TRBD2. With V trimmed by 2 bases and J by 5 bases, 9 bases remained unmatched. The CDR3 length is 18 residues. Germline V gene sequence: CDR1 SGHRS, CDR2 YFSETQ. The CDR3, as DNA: TGCGCCAGCAGCTTAGCCGGGACTAGCGGGAGCTCGGACAATGAGCAGTTCTTC. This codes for CASSLAGTSGSSDNEQFF.

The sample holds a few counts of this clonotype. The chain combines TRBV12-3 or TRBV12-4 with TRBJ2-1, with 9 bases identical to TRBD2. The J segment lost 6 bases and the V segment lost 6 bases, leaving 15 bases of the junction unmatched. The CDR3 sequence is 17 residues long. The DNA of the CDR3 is TGTGCCAGCAGGCCCCTCTTTAGCGGGAGATCCGCCAATGAGCAGTTCTTC. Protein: CASRPLFSGRSANEQFF.

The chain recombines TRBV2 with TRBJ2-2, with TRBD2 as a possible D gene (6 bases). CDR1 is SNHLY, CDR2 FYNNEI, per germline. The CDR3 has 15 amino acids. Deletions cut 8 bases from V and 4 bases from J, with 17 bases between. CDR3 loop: CASAIGGPSTGELFF. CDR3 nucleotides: TGTGCCAGCGCGATCGGAGGGCCGAGCACCGGGGAGCTGTTTTTT.

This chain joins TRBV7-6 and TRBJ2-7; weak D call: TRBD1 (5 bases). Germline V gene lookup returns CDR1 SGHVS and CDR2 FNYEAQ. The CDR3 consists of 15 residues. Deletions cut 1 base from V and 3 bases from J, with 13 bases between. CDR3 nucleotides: TGTGCCAGCAGCTTAGGACCTTACAGGATCTACGAGCAGTACTTC. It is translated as CASSLGPYRIYEQYF.

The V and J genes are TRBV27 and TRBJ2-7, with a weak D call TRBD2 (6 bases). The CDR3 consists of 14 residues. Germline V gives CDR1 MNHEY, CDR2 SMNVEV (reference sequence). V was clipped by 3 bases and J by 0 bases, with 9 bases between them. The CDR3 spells CASSFLASSYEQYF. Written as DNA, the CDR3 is TGTGCCAGCAGTTTTCTAGCGTCCTCCTACGAGCAGTACTTC.

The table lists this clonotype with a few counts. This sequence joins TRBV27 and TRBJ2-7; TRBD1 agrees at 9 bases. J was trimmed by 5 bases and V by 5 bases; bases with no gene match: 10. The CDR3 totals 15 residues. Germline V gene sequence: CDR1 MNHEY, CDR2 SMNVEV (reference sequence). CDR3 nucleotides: TGTGCCAGCAGTCTCGGGACAGGGTTTGGTGACGAGCAGTACTTC. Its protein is CASSLGTGFGDEQYF.

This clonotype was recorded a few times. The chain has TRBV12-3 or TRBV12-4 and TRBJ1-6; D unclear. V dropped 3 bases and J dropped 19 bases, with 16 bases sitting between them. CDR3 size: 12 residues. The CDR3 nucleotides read TGTGCCAGCAGTTTCCCACGGATGGAACAACACTTT. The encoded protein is CASSFPRMEQHF.

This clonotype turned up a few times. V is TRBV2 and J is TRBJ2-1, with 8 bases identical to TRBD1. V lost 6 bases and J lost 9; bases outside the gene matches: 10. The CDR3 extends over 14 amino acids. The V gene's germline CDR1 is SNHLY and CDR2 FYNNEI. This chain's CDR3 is CASSPGQGLGEQFF. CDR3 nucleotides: TGTGCCAGCAGCCCTGGACAGGGCTTAGGTGAGCAGTTCTTC.

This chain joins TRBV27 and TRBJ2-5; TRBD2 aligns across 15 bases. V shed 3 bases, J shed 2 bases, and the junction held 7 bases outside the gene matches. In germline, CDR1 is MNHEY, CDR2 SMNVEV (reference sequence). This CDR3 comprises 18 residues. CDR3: CASSFGGLAGGRQETQYF. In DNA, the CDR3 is TGTGCCAGCAGTTTTGGGGGACTAGCGGGAGGACGGCAAGAGACCCAGTACTTC.

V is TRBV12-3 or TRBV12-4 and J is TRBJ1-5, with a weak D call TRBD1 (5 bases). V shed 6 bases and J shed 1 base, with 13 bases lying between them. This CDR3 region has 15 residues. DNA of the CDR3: TGTGCCAGCAGCCTGATTGGGGGGAGCAATCAGCCCCAGCATTTT. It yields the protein CASSLIGGSNQPQHF.

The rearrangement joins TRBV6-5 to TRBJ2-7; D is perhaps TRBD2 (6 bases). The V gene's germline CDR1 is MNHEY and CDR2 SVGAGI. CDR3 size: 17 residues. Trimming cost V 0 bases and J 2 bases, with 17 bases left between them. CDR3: CASSYSNGPSETYEQYF. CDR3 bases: TGTGCCAGCAGTTACTCGAACGGGCCTAGCGAGACCTACGAGCAGTACTTC.

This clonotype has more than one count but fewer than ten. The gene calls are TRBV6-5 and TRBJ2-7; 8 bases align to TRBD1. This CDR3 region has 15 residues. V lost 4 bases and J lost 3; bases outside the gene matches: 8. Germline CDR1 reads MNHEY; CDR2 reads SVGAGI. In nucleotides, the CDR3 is TGTGCCAGCAGTTTTGGGACAGGAGGATTCTACGAGCAGTACTTC. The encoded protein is CASSFGTGGFYEQYF.

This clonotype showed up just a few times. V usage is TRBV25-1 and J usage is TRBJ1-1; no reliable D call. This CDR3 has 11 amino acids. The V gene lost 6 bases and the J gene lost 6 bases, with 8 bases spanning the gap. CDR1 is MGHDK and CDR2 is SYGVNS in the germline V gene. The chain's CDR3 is CASRDLSEAFF. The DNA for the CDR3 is TGTGCCAGCAGAGACCTTTCTGAAGCTTTCTTT.

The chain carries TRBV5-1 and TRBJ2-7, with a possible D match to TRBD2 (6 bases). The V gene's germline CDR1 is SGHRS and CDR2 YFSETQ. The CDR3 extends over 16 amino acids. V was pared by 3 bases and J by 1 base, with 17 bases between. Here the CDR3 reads CASSSPRLGRSYEQYF. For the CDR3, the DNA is TGCGCCAGCAGCTCACCGAGACTAGGACGGTCCTACGAGCAGTACTTC.

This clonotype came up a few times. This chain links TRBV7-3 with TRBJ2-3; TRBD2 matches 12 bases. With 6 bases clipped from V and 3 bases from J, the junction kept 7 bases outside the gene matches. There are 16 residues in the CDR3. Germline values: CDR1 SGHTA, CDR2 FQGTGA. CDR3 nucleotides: TGTGCCAGCAGTTGGACTAGCGGGATTAGTACAGATACGCAGTATTTT. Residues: CASSWTSGISTDTQYF.

CDR3 bases: TGCGCCAGCAGCTTAGAAAACATGAACACTGAAGCTTTCTTT. Translated, it gives CASSLENMNTEAFF. V is TRBV5-1 and J is TRBJ1-1; D remains ambiguous. Germline CDR1 SGHRS, CDR2 YFSETQ. The V end was cut by 2 bases, the J end by 0 bases, with 8 bases between. The CDR3 runs to 14 residues.

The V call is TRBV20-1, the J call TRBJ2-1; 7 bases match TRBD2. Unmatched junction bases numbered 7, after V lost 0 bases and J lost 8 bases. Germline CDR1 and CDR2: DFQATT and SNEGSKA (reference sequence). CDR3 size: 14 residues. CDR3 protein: CSAREGGGVDEQFF. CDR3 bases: TGCAGTGCTAGAGAGGGGGGAGGGGTGGATGAGCAGTTCTTC.

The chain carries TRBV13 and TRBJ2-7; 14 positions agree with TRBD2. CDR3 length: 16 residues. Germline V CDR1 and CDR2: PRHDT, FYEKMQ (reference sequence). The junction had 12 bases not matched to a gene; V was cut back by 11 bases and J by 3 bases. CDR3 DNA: TGTGCCTCAGGCGGGGGACTAGCGGGAGTTAGCTACGAGCAGTACTTC. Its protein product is CASGGGLAGVSYEQYF.